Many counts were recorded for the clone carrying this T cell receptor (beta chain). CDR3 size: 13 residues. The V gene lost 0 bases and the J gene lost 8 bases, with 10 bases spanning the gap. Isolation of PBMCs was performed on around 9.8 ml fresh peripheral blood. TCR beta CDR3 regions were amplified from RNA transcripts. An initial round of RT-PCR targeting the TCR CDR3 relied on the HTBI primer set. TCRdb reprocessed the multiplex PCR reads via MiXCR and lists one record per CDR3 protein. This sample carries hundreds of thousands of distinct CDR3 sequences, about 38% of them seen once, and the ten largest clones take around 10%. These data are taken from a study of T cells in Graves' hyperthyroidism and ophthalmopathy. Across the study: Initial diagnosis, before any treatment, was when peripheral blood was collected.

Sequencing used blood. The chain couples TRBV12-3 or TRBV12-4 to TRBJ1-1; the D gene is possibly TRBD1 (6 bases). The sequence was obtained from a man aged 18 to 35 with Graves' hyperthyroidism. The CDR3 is CASSLAGGHEAFF. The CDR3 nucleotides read TGTGCCAGCAGTTTAGCAGGGGGACACGAAGCTTTCTTT.